Shown below are 29 T cell receptor beta chains from a single sample sequenced in a study of HIV-infected children after antiretroviral therapy interruption. A 3' RACE protocol on RNA, with unique molecular identifiers, produced the TCR library. TCRdb re-derived calls from the 3' RACE reads in MiXCR, one entry per CDR3 protein. Of about 89,000 distinct CDR3 sequences listed, roughly 6.4% are singletons. Treatment given: PENTA 11 planned treatment interruption arm or continuous ART arm. Sample: CD45RA+ CD4+ T cells from PBMCs, pooled from several time points, taken from a donor given antiretroviral therapy, either interrupted or continuous. Subset given: naive CD4+ CD45RA+ CD45RO- T cells. The receptors were gathered from a pool of human donors with HIV.

In its sample, this clonotype was seen many times. The chain employs TRBV24-1 and TRBJ1-1; D not resolved. Germline CDR1 reads KGHDR; CDR2 reads SFDVKD. This CDR3 has 13 residues. The V and J ends lost 7 bases and 1 base respectively, with 9 bases between them. The CDR3 DNA follows: TGTGCCACCAGCGGAGAGGGGAACACTGAAGCTTTCTTT. Encoded protein: CATSGEGNTEAFF.

The rearrangement links TRBV29-1 to TRBJ1-4; no definite D call. The V gene lost 7 bases and the J gene lost 2 bases, with 11 bases spanning the gap. The CDR3 consists of 13 residues. The V gene's germline CDR1 is SQVTM and CDR2 ANQGSEA. CDR3 residues: CSAGLATNEKLFF. The CDR3 DNA sequence: TGCAGCGCTGGTCTGGCGACTAATGAAAAACTGTTTTTT.

The V gene is TRBV29-1, the J gene TRBJ2-7, with D tentatively TRBD1 (6 bases). Germline CDR1 SQVTM, CDR2 ANQGSEA. Trimming cost V 5 bases and J 4 bases, with 21 bases left between them. CDR3 length: 15 residues. CDR3 coding DNA: TGCAGCGTTCTTCCACCAACCGGGACACGGTACGAGCAGTACTTC. It codes for CSVLPPTGTRYEQYF.

This clonotype has a handful of counts. The V gene is TRBV20-1, the J gene TRBJ2-5, with D maybe TRBD1 (5 bases). From germline, CDR1 is DFQATT and CDR2 SNEGSKA (reference sequence). The CDR3 runs to 12 residues. V gave up 3 bases and J gave up 7 bases, with 12 bases separating them. The CDR3 is CSARYPQGTQYF. In nucleotides, the CDR3 is TGCAGTGCTAGGTACCCCCAGGGGACCCAGTACTTC.

This clonotype was detected ten times or more. The J gene is TRBJ1-3, the V gene TRBV2; a possible D gene is TRBD1 (5 bases). Germline values: CDR1 SNHLY, CDR2 FYNNEI. This CDR3 region has 15 residues. V gave up 7 bases and J gave up 0 bases, with 13 bases separating them. The DNA of the CDR3 is TGTGCCAGCAAACCCGACAGAGCCTCTGGAAACACCATATATTTT. This encodes CASKPDRASGNTIYF.

Only a few counts were recorded for this clonotype. This chain connects TRBV30 to TRBJ1-2; D unresolved. Germline CDR1 and CDR2: GTSNPN and SVGIG (reference sequence). CDR3 length: 14 residues. Trimming removed 2 bases at V and 3 bases at J, with 13 bases between. The CDR3 region has the DNA TGTGCCTGGAGTAGGAGATCCGAGGACTATGGCTACACCTTC. This gives the protein CAWSRRSEDYGYTF.

This clonotype was seen only a few times. V usage is TRBV7-2 and J usage is TRBJ2-7; a weak D match, TRBD2 (5 bases). Per the germline V gene, CDR1 is SGHTA and CDR2 is FQGNSA. The ends were cut back, 1 base at V and 3 bases at J, with 13 bases in the middle. The CDR3 is made up of 15 amino acids. The DNA for the CDR3 is TGTGCCAGCAGCTTAGGTCCGGACTTTTACTACGAGCAGTACTTC. Its translation: CASSLGPDFYYEQYF.

Ten or more counts support this clonotype. The gene calls are TRBV24-1 and TRBJ2-3; D is perhaps TRBD2 (8 bases). The germline CDR1 and CDR2 sequences are KGHDR and SFDVKD. The CDR3 sequence is 17 residues long. The germline V and J ends were trimmed by 4 bases and 4 bases, with 20 bases remaining between them. The CDR3 spells CATSEPPGGTSSDTQYF. The DNA for the CDR3 is TGTGCCACCAGTGAGCCCCCAGGGGGGACTAGTTCAGATACGCAGTATTTT.

The rearrangement uses TRBV19 and TRBJ1-2; possible D gene TRBD1, 5 bases. Germline loops: CDR1 LNHDA, CDR2 SQIVND (reference sequence). The CDR3 covers 15 residues. Trimming took 3 bases from V and 6 from J, leaving 17 bases between them. CDR3 sequence: CASSIGTGPRDGYTF. CDR3 coding DNA: TGTGCCAGTAGTATCGGGACCGGACCCAGAGATGGCTACACCTTC.

This clonotype was seen repeatedly, ten times or more. This chain connects TRBV15 to TRBJ2-2, with D hard to call. Trimming removed 0 bases from V and 1 base from J, with 6 bases in between. Germline assignment: CDR1 LNHNV and CDR2 YYDKDF (reference sequence). CDR3 length equals 15 residues. The CDR3 here is CATSRDNRNTGELFF. CDR3 DNA sequence: TGTGCCACCAGCAGAGATAACCGGAACACCGGGGAGCTGTTTTTT.

There are a few counts of this clonotype. The genes are TRBV29-1 and TRBJ1-1; no clear D gene. V dropped 2 bases and J dropped 0 bases, with 7 bases sitting between them. The V gene's germline CDR1 is SQVTM and CDR2 ANQGSEA. The length of the CDR3 is 13 residues. The CDR3 bases are TGCAGCGTTGAATTCTCGGTGAACACTGAAGCTTTCTTT. This codes for CSVEFSVNTEAFF.

This clonotype was picked up many times. The CDR3 nucleotides are TGTGCCAGCTCCTTCCTCGGGGGATACGAGCAGTACTTC. Translating it yields CASSFLGGYEQYF. The chain employs TRBV6-1 and TRBJ2-7, with D tentatively TRBD2 (6 bases). Germline assignment: CDR1 MNHNS and CDR2 SASEGT. The length of the CDR3 is 13 residues. The V gene lost 8 bases and the J gene lost 4 bases, with 15 bases spanning the gap.

The gene calls are TRBV6-5 and TRBJ2-6, with a weak D call TRBD1 (6 bases). This CDR3 is 17 amino acids long. Trimming removed 5 bases at V and 0 bases at J, with 14 bases between. The germline CDR1 and CDR2 sequences are MNHEY and SVGAGI. The chain's CDR3 is CASSTGSGSSGANVLTF. CDR3 nucleotide sequence: TGTGCCAGCAGTACAGGGTCGGGGAGCTCTGGGGCCAACGTCCTGACTTTC.

This clonotype was observed many times. The rearrangement joins TRBV3-1 to TRBJ2-1, with TRBD2 identical over 9 bases. The CDR3 totals 13 residues. Germline loops: CDR1 LGHDT, CDR2 YNNKEL (reference sequence). Trimming cost V 4 bases and J 7 bases; bases outside gene matches: 2. CDR3 sequence (DNA): TGTGCCAGCAGCCCTCTAGCGGGAAATGAGCAGTTCTTC. As protein: CASSPLAGNEQFF.

The chain uses TRBV5-1 and TRBJ2-1, with 10 positions matching TRBD2. Germline assignment: CDR1 SGHRS and CDR2 YFSETQ. V dropped 1 base and J dropped 7; count of bases not matched to a gene: 14. CDR3 length: 18 amino acids. CDR3 protein: CASSLLSSGGPWRNEQFF. In DNA, the CDR3 is TGCGCCAGCAGCTTGTTGTCTAGCGGGGGCCCTTGGCGGAATGAGCAGTTCTTC.

J is TRBJ1-1 and V is TRBV6-1; D unresolved. CDR1 is MNHNS and CDR2 is SASEGT in the germline V gene. CDR3 length equals 11 residues. V was clipped by 11 bases and J by 1 base, with 8 bases between them. The CDR3 loop reads CALGGNTEAFF. As DNA, the CDR3 is TGTGCCCTGGGAGGGAACACTGAAGCTTTCTTT.

This clonotype was observed at least ten times. This chain links TRBV28 with TRBJ1-4, with D hard to call. V lost 8 bases to trimming and J lost 5 bases, with 12 bases between them. Germline-derived CDR1 and CDR2 are MDHEN and SYDVKM. The CDR3 length is 13 residues. In DNA form, the CDR3 reads TGTGCCAGCTGGGTCGCGGGAAATGAAAAACTGTTTTTT. Translated, it gives CASWVAGNEKLFF.

At least ten counts were recorded for this clonotype. CDR3 DNA: TGTGCCAGCAGCTTAATGGCTACCGTTACGCAGTATTTT. Its translation is CASSLMATVTQYF. The chain is built from TRBV7-3 and TRBJ2-3; no reliable D call. The CDR3 sequence is 13 residues long. V lost 1 base to trimming and J lost 8 bases, with 10 bases between them. Germline CDR1 and CDR2: SGHTA and FQGTGA.

This rearrangement joins TRBV4-2 to TRBJ2-5; 8 nucleotides line up with TRBD2. Trimming took 4 bases from V and 5 from J; bases not matched to a gene: 9. This CDR3 has 15 amino acids. Germline assignment: CDR1 LGHNA and CDR2 YNFKEQ. CDR3 sequence: CASSPRSGGRETQYF. As DNA, the CDR3 is TGTGCCAGCAGCCCCCGGAGCGGGGGTCGGGAGACCCAGTACTTC.

In this sample, this clonotype turned up many times. The rearrangement joins TRBV7-3 to TRBJ2-7, with D perhaps given as TRBD1 or TRBD2 (6 bases each). The CDR3 is 14 amino acids. Germline CDR1 SGHTA, CDR2 FQGTGA. Trimming left V 3 bases short and J 4 bases short, with 13 bases between. DNA for the CDR3: TGTGCCAGCAGCTTTGGGGGGCCTCGGTACGAGCAGTACTTC. This encodes CASSFGGPRYEQYF.

This clonotype was picked up many times. The CDR3 loop reads CASSQVDTQYF. CDR3 coding DNA: TGTGCCAGCAGCCAAGTGGATACGCAGTATTTT. V gene TRBV3-1 combines with J gene TRBJ2-3; no reliable D call. CDR3 length: 11 residues. Germline-derived CDR1 and CDR2 are LGHDT and YNNKEL (reference sequence). The ends were cut back, 1 base at V and 6 bases at J, with 2 bases in the middle.

This clonotype was observed at least ten times. The chain is built from TRBV20-1 and TRBJ2-3, with no clear D. Trimming shortened V by 0 bases and J by 2 bases, and 3 bases separated the two germline ends. Germline V lookup: CDR1 DFQATT, CDR2 SNEGSKA (reference sequence). The length of the CDR3 is 12 residues. For the CDR3, the DNA is TGCAGTGCTAGAGAGGTCACAGATACGCAGTATTTT. The encoded protein is CSAREVTDTQYF.

There are many counts of this clonotype. This chain links TRBV7-3 with TRBJ2-3; D could derive from TRBD1 or TRBD2 (7 bases each). V lost 5 bases and J lost 0, with 15 bases in between. The CDR3 has 16 amino acids. The V gene's germline CDR1 is SGHTA and CDR2 FQGTGA. For the CDR3, the DNA is TGTGCCAGCAGCCCCCAGGGGGGGGTGAGCACAGATACGCAGTATTTT. Its translation is CASSPQGGVSTDTQYF.

This clonotype was seen at least ten times. The J gene is TRBJ1-6, the V gene TRBV19; D remains ambiguous. Deletions cut 4 bases from V and 5 bases from J, with 12 bases between. The V gene's germline CDR1 is LNHDA and CDR2 SQIVND (reference sequence). The CDR3 is 15 residues long. For the CDR3, the DNA is TGTGCCAGTAGTACTACGCGGACGGATAATTCACCCCTCCACTTT. Translation: CASSTTRTDNSPLHF.

There are many counts of this clonotype. The CDR3 DNA sequence: TGTGCCACGTCTAGCCGGGGCGGGATCGCCTACAATGAGCAGTTCTTC. This translates into CATSSRGGIAYNEQFF. The chain employs TRBV19 and TRBJ2-1, with D maybe TRBD2 (6 bases). This CDR3 is built from 16 residues. The ends were cut back, 10 bases at V and 2 bases at J, with 21 bases in the middle. CDR1 is LNHDA and CDR2 is SQIVND in the germline V gene (reference sequence).

In this sample, this clonotype turned up many times. V and J are TRBV12-3 or TRBV12-4 and TRBJ2-7, with D uncertain. The CDR3 consists of 12 residues. V was shortened by 5 bases and J by 8 bases, with 13 bases between the two germline ends. CDR3 nucleotide sequence: TGTGCCAGCAGTCCCTCATCCAACAAGCAGTACTTC. Translating it yields CASSPSSNKQYF.

This clonotype has at least ten counts. The V and J genes are TRBV7-9 and TRBJ2-1, with a tentative D call TRBD2 (6 bases). CDR3 size: 15 residues. V was cut by 11 bases and J by 4 bases, with 21 bases left in between. Germline V gene lookup returns CDR1 SEHNR and CDR2 FQNEAQ (reference sequence). The CDR3 spells CAHTAGGVTYNEQFF. CDR3 DNA sequence: TGTGCCCATACAGCCGGGGGAGTAACATACAATGAGCAGTTCTTC.

This clonotype was seen ten or more times. The genes are TRBV6-1 and TRBJ2-2; D is uncertain. The V end was cut by 5 bases, the J end by 2 bases, with 12 bases between. The germline CDR1 and CDR2 sequences are MNHNS and SASEGT. The CDR3 has 15 amino acids. CDR3 amino acids: CASSYDTINTGELFF. DNA of the CDR3: TGTGCCAGCAGTTATGACACGATTAACACCGGGGAGCTGTTTTTT.

This clonotype was found many times. A read error may produce the germline difference seen at one junction end. The rearrangement links TRBV6-6 to TRBJ2-5; TRBD2 matches 8 bases. The germline gives CDR1 MNHNY, CDR2 SVGAGI (reference sequence). This CDR3 is 15 amino acids long. The CDR3 coding sequence is TGTGCCAGCGGTGATGCCGGGGGGGACCAAGACACCCAGTACTTT. The encoded protein is CASGDAGGDQDTQYF.